This note documents a single T cell receptor (beta chain) sequence. Clones were read by immunoSEQ multiplex PCR, and TCRdb kept only the in-frame ones, dropping some. This table has 55,000 or so clones, approximately 89% appearing once. The data derive from a study of blood T cell repertoires in COVID-19. The length of the CDR3 is 16 residues. Losses at the gene ends were 1 base for V and 1 base for J; bases not matched to a gene: 6. Germline CDR1 reads MNHNS; CDR2 reads SASEGT. The origin of this receptor is a man aged 55 to 70 with active or convalescent COVID-19. The chain joins TRBV6-1 to TRBJ2-7; 8 bases match TRBD1. The sequencing sample was made of peripheral blood. The DNA for the CDR3 is TGTGCCAGCAGTGAAGTTGCAGGGGGCGCGTCCTACGAGCAGTACTTC. It yields the protein CASSEVAGGASYEQYF.